These T cell receptor beta chains were read from a single sample in a study of blood T cell repertoires in COVID-19. The protocol was immunoSEQ multiplex PCR, while the TCRdb copy is restricted to in-frame clones and leaves out a portion. The sample lists fewer than 500,000 clones, 70% to 90% seen once, with approximately 2% in the top ten. The sequenced sample was PBMCs or T cells enriched from blood (not recorded which). The receptors derive from a woman between 18 and 30 years old with acute COVID-19. Each CDR3 is given with its conserved first and last residue. Fields, in order: V gene, clone size, D gene, J gene, CDR3 protein, CDR3 DNA. A D gene is named only where the DNA matches it firmly. Rows may omit the clone size; those that give it use once, few, many or a size class.

V gene: TRBV5-1
clone size: .
D gene: .
J gene: TRBJ2-5
CDR3 protein: CASSLVSGGETQYF
CDR3 DNA: TGCGCCAGCAGCTTGGTGTCAGGGGGGGAGACCCAGTACTTC

V gene: TRBV7-3
clone size: .
D gene: .
J gene: TRBJ1-1
CDR3 protein: CASSPTRGTEAFF
CDR3 DNA: TGTGCCAGCAGCCCAACGCGTGGCACTGAAGCTTTCTTT

V gene: TRBV3-1/TRBV3-2
clone size: .
D gene: TRBD2
J gene: TRBJ2-2
CDR3 protein: CASSQGTSGRFNTGELFF
CDR3 DNA: TGTGCCAGCAGCCAAGGGACTAGCGGGAGGTTTAACACCGGGGAGCTGTTTTTT

V gene: TRBV14
clone size: .
D gene: .
J gene: TRBJ1-2
CDR3 protein: CASSRPGGGKQGYTF
CDR3 DNA: TGTGCCAGCAGCCGCCCGGGAGGGGGAAAACAAGGCTACACCTTC

V gene: TRBV5-4
clone size: .
D gene: TRBD1
J gene: TRBJ2-4
CDR3 protein: CASSSGTGQNIQYF
CDR3 DNA: TGTGCCAGCAGCTCTGGGACAGGTCAAAACATTCAGTACTTC

V gene: TRBV6-6
clone size: .
D gene: TRBD1
J gene: TRBJ1-5
CDR3 protein: CASSPTRQGLWSNQPQHF
CDR3 DNA: TGTGCCAGCAGTCCTACCCGACAGGGCCTTTGGAGCAATCAGCCCCAGCATTTT

V gene: TRBV24-1
clone size: .
D gene: .
J gene: TRBJ2-7
CDR3 protein: CATRQAPYEQYF
CDR3 DNA: TGTGCCACCAGGCAGGCCCCCTACGAGCAGTACTTC

V gene: TRBV3-1/TRBV3-2
clone size: .
D gene: TRBD2
J gene: TRBJ2-7
CDR3 protein: CASSQVQLGAAGFYEQYF
CDR3 DNA: TGTGCCAGCAGCCAAGTCCAATTAGGGGCAGCGGGATTCTACGAGCAGTACTTC

V gene: TRBV3-1/TRBV3-2
clone size: .
D gene: TRBD2
J gene: TRBJ2-2
CDR3 protein: CASSFRLAGGELFF
CDR3 DNA: TGTGCCAGCAGCTTCCGACTAGCTGGAGGGGAGCTGTTTTTT

V gene: TRBV6-6
clone size: .
D gene: TRBD2
J gene: TRBJ2-2
CDR3 protein: CASSLIGPQRGGRELFF
CDR3 DNA: TGTGCCAGCAGTCTGATAGGGCCCCAGCGGGGAGGCAGGGAGCTGTTTTTT

V gene: TRBV6-5
clone size: .
D gene: .
J gene: TRBJ1-1
CDR3 protein: CASSYQGQYTEAFF
CDR3 DNA: TGTGCCAGCAGTTACCAGGGGCAATACACTGAAGCTTTCTTT

V gene: TRBV4-1
clone size: .
D gene: TRBD1
J gene: TRBJ2-2
CDR3 protein: CASSQMTGENTGELFF
CDR3 DNA: TGCGCCAGCAGCCAAATGACAGGGGAGAACACCGGGGAGCTGTTTTTT

V gene: TRBV5-1
clone size: once
D gene: .
J gene: TRBJ2-1
CDR3 protein: CASSWTSASSSYNEQFF
CDR3 DNA: TGCGCCAGCAGCTGGACTTCGGCGTCTAGCTCCTACAATGAGCAGTTCTTC

V gene: TRBV30
clone size: .
D gene: .
J gene: TRBJ2-2
CDR3 protein: CAWRRELGTGELFF
CDR3 DNA: TGTGCCTGGAGGAGGGAGTTAGGCACCGGGGAGCTGTTTTTT

V gene: TRBV3-1/TRBV3-2
clone size: .
D gene: .
J gene: TRBJ1-2
CDR3 protein: CASSQDGGNYGYTF
CDR3 DNA: TGTGCCAGCAGCCAAGATGGCGGGAACTATGGCTACACCTTC

V gene: TRBV3-1/TRBV3-2
clone size: .
D gene: TRBD1
J gene: TRBJ2-3
CDR3 protein: CASSSTGGGTDTQYF
CDR3 DNA: TGTGCCAGCAGCTCGACAGGGGGCGGCACAGATACGCAGTATTTT

V gene: TRBV2
clone size: .
D gene: .
J gene: TRBJ1-6
CDR3 protein: CASSGAGTNNSPLHF
CDR3 DNA: TGTGCCAGCAGTGGAGCCGGGACTAATAATTCACCCCTCCACTTT

V gene: TRBV4-1
clone size: .
D gene: .
J gene: TRBJ2-1
CDR3 protein: CASSHRGGLVNEQFF
CDR3 DNA: TGCGCCAGCAGCCATAGGGGCGGCTTGGTAAATGAGCAGTTCTTC

V gene: TRBV5-1
clone size: .
D gene: TRBD1
J gene: TRBJ2-2
CDR3 protein: CASSLTGGGRELFF
CDR3 DNA: TGCGCCAGCAGCTTAACAGGGGGCGGAAGGGAGCTGTTTTTT

V gene: TRBV27
clone size: .
D gene: .
J gene: TRBJ1-6
CDR3 protein: CASSQQPGQGRSPLHF
CDR3 DNA: TGTGCCAGCAGTCAACAACCGGGACAAGGACGCTCACCCCTCCACTTT

V gene: TRBV7-9
clone size: few
D gene: TRBD1
J gene: TRBJ1-2
CDR3 protein: CAGQGSRGYTF
CDR3 DNA: TGTGCCGGACAGGGGAGCCGCGGCTACACCTTC

V gene: TRBV10-3
clone size: .
D gene: TRBD1
J gene: TRBJ1-2
CDR3 protein: CAIRPDRDRGYTF
CDR3 DNA: TGTGCCATCAGGCCCGACAGGGACCGCGGCTACACCTTC

V gene: TRBV27
clone size: .
D gene: .
J gene: TRBJ1-4
CDR3 protein: CASGERRGREKLFF
CDR3 DNA: TGTGCCAGCGGCGAACGACGGGGGAGGGAAAAACTGTTTTTT

V gene: TRBV5-4
clone size: .
D gene: TRBD1
J gene: TRBJ1-2
CDR3 protein: CASSPGQGGYGYTF
CDR3 DNA: TGTGCCAGCAGCCCGGGACAGGGGGGCTATGGCTACACCTTC

V gene: TRBV6-2/TRBV6-3
clone size: .
D gene: .
J gene: TRBJ2-7
CDR3 protein: CASSYYSGSYEQYF
CDR3 DNA: TGTGCCAGCAGTTACTATAGCGGATCCTACGAGCAGTACTTC

V gene: TRBV9
clone size: .
D gene: TRBD2
J gene: TRBJ2-1
CDR3 protein: CASSVAFSGEYNEQFF
CDR3 DNA: TGTGCCAGCAGCGTAGCTTTTAGCGGGGAATACAATGAGCAGTTCTTC

V gene: TRBV28
clone size: .
D gene: .
J gene: TRBJ2-7
CDR3 protein: CASGASYEQYF
CDR3 DNA: TGTGCCAGTGGAGCTTCCTACGAGCAGTACTTC

V gene: TRBV12-3/TRBV12-4
clone size: .
D gene: .
J gene: TRBJ1-2
CDR3 protein: CASSPTGDGYTF
CDR3 DNA: TGTGCCAGCAGTCCCACGGGAGACGGCTACACCTTC

V gene: TRBV9
clone size: few
D gene: TRBD2
J gene: TRBJ2-5
CDR3 protein: CASSGGLANQETQYF
CDR3 DNA: TGTGCCAGCAGCGGAGGACTAGCGAACCAAGAGACCCAGTACTTC

V gene: TRBV2
clone size: .
D gene: .
J gene: TRBJ1-1
CDR3 protein: CASKQQDTEAFF
CDR3 DNA: TGTGCCAGCAAACAACAGGACACTGAAGCTTTCTTT

V gene: TRBV27
clone size: once
D gene: TRBD2
J gene: TRBJ2-3
CDR3 protein: CASSTRLAGTTDTQYF
CDR3 DNA: TGTGCCAGCAGTACCCGACTAGCGGGGACCACAGATACGCAGTATTTT

V gene: TRBV15
clone size: .
D gene: .
J gene: TRBJ2-7
CDR3 protein: CATSRDAVSYEQYF
CDR3 DNA: TGTGCCACCAGCAGAGATGCAGTCTCCTACGAGCAGTACTTC

V gene: TRBV10-3
clone size: .
D gene: .
J gene: TRBJ1-5
CDR3 protein: CAISAVAYQPQHF
CDR3 DNA: TGTGCCATCAGTGCTGTAGCCTATCAGCCCCAGCATTTT

V gene: TRBV6-1
clone size: .
D gene: TRBD1
J gene: TRBJ1-2
CDR3 protein: CASSDRGRTFGTF
CDR3 DNA: TGTGCCAGCAGTGACAGGGGGCGCACTTTTGGCACCTTC

V gene: TRBV30
clone size: .
D gene: .
J gene: TRBJ2-5
CDR3 protein: CAWSPGNNEAETQYF
CDR3 DNA: TGTGCCTGGAGTCCAGGGAACAATGAAGCAGAGACCCAGTACTTC

V gene: TRBV13
clone size: .
D gene: TRBD1
J gene: TRBJ1-6
CDR3 protein: CASSLALQGASGSPLHF
CDR3 DNA: TGTGCCAGCAGCTTAGCCCTACAGGGGGCTTCCGGTTCACCCCTCCACTTT

V gene: TRBV3-1/TRBV3-2
clone size: once
D gene: TRBD1
J gene: TRBJ1-1
CDR3 protein: CASSQEGAITEAFF
CDR3 DNA: TGTGCCAGCAGCCAGGAGGGGGCGATCACTGAAGCTTTCTTT

V gene: TRBV29-1
clone size: .
D gene: .
J gene: TRBJ1-2
CDR3 protein: CSVATVGKISGYGYTF
CDR3 DNA: TGCAGCGTTGCCACCGTCGGCAAAATTTCAGGCTATGGCTACACCTTC

V gene: TRBV19
clone size: .
D gene: TRBD1
J gene: TRBJ2-2
CDR3 protein: CASSMLGTGGPGELFF
CDR3 DNA: TGTGCCAGTAGTATGTTGGGGACAGGGGGCCCCGGGGAGCTGTTTTTT

V gene: TRBV28
clone size: .
D gene: TRBD1
J gene: TRBJ1-6
CDR3 protein: CASSFPQGVTRNSPLHF
CDR3 DNA: TGTGCCAGCAGTTTTCCACAGGGGGTGACGAGGAATTCACCCCTCCACTTT

V gene: TRBV9
clone size: .
D gene: .
J gene: TRBJ2-2
CDR3 protein: CASSVRYYSNTGELFF
CDR3 DNA: TGTGCCAGCAGCGTACGCTACTACTCGAACACCGGGGAGCTGTTTTTT

V gene: TRBV11-3
clone size: once
D gene: TRBD1
J gene: TRBJ1-2
CDR3 protein: CASSLAGDRIMSSTF
CDR3 DNA: TGTGCCAGCAGCTTAGCTGGGGACAGGATCATGTCTTCCACCTTC

V gene: TRBV18
clone size: .
D gene: .
J gene: TRBJ2-5
CDR3 protein: CASSQYQRTQETQYF
CDR3 DNA: TGTGCCAGCTCACAATATCAGCGGACCCAAGAGACCCAGTACTTC

V gene: TRBV21-1
clone size: .
D gene: .
J gene: TRBJ2-3
CDR3 protein: CASSFPRQGLDTQYF
CDR3 DNA: TGTGCCAGCAGCTTCCCACGACAGGGTTTAGATACGCAGTATTTT

V gene: TRBV7-6
clone size: .
D gene: .
J gene: TRBJ2-3
CDR3 protein: CASSFEGADTQYF
CDR3 DNA: TGTGCCAGCAGCTTTGAGGGTGCAGATACGCAGTATTTT

V gene: TRBV5-4
clone size: .
D gene: .
J gene: TRBJ1-4
CDR3 protein: CASSSRSISGVHEKLFF
CDR3 DNA: TGTGCCAGCAGCTCCAGATCAATTTCAGGGGTACATGAAAAACTGTTTTTT

V gene: TRBV18
clone size: .
D gene: TRBD1
J gene: TRBJ1-5
CDR3 protein: CASSPGTGDQPQHF
CDR3 DNA: TGTGCCAGCTCACCAGGGACAGGGGATCAGCCCCAGCATTTT

V gene: TRBV13
clone size: .
D gene: .
J gene: TRBJ1-1
CDR3 protein: CASSLGRYTEAFF
CDR3 DNA: TGTGCCAGCAGCTTAGGCCGGTACACTGAAGCTTTCTTT

V gene: TRBV11-3
clone size: .
D gene: .
J gene: TRBJ2-2
CDR3 protein: CASSLGTFESNTGELFF
CDR3 DNA: TGTGCCAGCAGTTTAGGGACATTCGAATCGAACACCGGGGAGCTGTTTTTT